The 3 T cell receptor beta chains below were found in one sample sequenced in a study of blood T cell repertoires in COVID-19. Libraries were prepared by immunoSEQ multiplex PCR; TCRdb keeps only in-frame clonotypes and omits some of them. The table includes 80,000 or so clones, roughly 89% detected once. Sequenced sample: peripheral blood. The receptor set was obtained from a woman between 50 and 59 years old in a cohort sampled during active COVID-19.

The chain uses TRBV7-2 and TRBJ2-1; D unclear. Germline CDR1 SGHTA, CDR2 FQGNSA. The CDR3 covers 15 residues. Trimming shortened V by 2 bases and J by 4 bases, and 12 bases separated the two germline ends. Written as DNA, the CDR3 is TGTGCCAGCAGCTTACGTGATAGCCGTTACAATGAGCAGTTCTTC. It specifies CASSLRDSRYNEQFF.

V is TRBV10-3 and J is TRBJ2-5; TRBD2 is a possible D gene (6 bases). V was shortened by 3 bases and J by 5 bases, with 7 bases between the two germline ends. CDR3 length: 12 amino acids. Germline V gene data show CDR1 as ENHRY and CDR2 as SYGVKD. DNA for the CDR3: TGTGCCATCAGTGATCTAGCGGAGACCCAGTACTTC. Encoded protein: CAISDLAETQYF.

This CDR3 is CASSFTSGANYEQYF. CDR3 sequence (DNA): TGTGCCAGCAGTTTCACGTCAGGGGCGAACTACGAGCAGTACTTC. V gene TRBV28 combines with J gene TRBJ2-7; TRBD1 might be the D (6 bases). Trimming left V 3 bases short and J 3 bases short, with 15 bases between. The CDR3 contains 15 residues. The germline gives CDR1 MDHEN, CDR2 SYDVKM.